This T cell receptor (beta chain) was recovered during a study of shared clonotypes between healthy human individuals. Points from the study as a whole: Clonotype sharing levels among donors were expected to vary with sequencing depth. Clonotype sharing across a handful of donors was observed for about 5.2% of naive CD4 clonotypes. Compared with clonotypes that all four donors shared, non-shared clonotypes had lower generation probabilities.

Repertoires were generated with immunoSEQ multiplex PCR, while TCRdb's copy carries only in-frame clones and drops some. The sample has approximately 1,000,000 clones, 77% seen once. Splitting the CD4+ cells yielded a CD45RA+ naive subset and a CD45RA-negative memory subset. Trimming removed 2 bases from V and 3 bases from J, with 11 bases in between. CDR3 length: 14 residues. CDR1 is SQVTM and CDR2 is ANQGSEA in the germline V gene. As to this clone: The target antigen is unknown.

V gene TRBV29-1 combines with J gene TRBJ2-1; tentative D call: TRBD2 (5 bases). The sequence was obtained from a man aged 18 to 30 in good health. Some clones in this sample may be carry-over from other donors' samples. Sequenced material: memory CD4+ T cells from PBMCs. The subset is: CD45RA-negative fraction. The CDR3 DNA follows: TGCAGCGTTGAATTCGAGCGGTACTACAATGAGCAGTTCTTC. Amino acid sequence: CSVEFERYYNEQFF.